Following are 19 T cell receptor beta chains from one sample sequenced in a study of radiation and T cells in renal cell carcinoma. Assay used: immunoSEQ multiplex PCR; TCRdb lists only in-frame clones, some missing. The data hold about 140,000 clones, with roughly 80% observed a single time. Documented time point: baseline pretreatment blood. Specified treatment: 15 Gy SBRT to primary tumor, nephrectomy 4 weeks later. The starting material was blood, obtained from a patient whose treatment included radiotherapy and nephrectomy. The receptors come from a woman aged 50 to 60 with renal cell carcinoma.

The chain employs TRBV28 and TRBJ2-7; 12 bases are shared with TRBD1. Trimming took 5 bases from V and 4 from J; bases not matched to a gene: 9. Germline CDR1 MDHEN, CDR2 SYDVKM. The CDR3 is 16 residues long. The CDR3 DNA follows: TGTGCCAGCAGTGCAGGGACAGGGGGCGCAGGATACGAGCAGTACTTC. This codes for CASSAGTGGAGYEQYF.

The J gene is TRBJ1-2, the V gene TRBV18; unclear D gene. V shed 1 base and J shed 6 bases, with 9 bases lying between them. Germline lookup yields CDR1 KGHSH and CDR2 LQKENI. CDR3 length equals 13 residues. CDR3 protein: CASSPLGKDGYTF. For the CDR3, the DNA is TGTGCCAGCTCACCACTAGGGAAGGATGGCTACACCTTC.

The chain links TRBV7-2 to TRBJ1-6; a possible D gene is TRBD1 (6 bases). The ends were cut back, 0 bases at V and 8 bases at J, with 17 bases in the middle. The CDR3 is 17 amino acids. Germline V gene data show CDR1 as SGHTA and CDR2 as FQGNSA. CDR3 DNA sequence: TGTGCCAGCAGCTTAGCTCAGGGGAGAGTAGTTGATTCACCCCTCCACTTT. Translated, it gives CASSLAQGRVVDSPLHF.

The chain uses TRBV29-1 and TRBJ1-1; 7 bases are a match to TRBD1. Germline assignment: CDR1 SQVTM and CDR2 ANQGSEA. This CDR3 spans 15 amino acids. Trimming cost V 5 bases and J 5 bases; bases outside gene matches: 14. DNA of the CDR3: TGCAGCGTTTCCCCTGAGGGGGCAGAGTATACTGAAGCTTTCTTT. It translates to CSVSPEGAEYTEAFF.

The CDR3 reads CASGTGHYNEQFF. The CDR3 DNA is TGTGCCAGTGGGACAGGGCACTACAATGAGCAGTTCTTC. The chain combines TRBV19 with TRBJ2-1; 9 bases are shared with TRBD1. Trimming cost V 8 bases and J 3 bases; bases outside gene matches: 2. The CDR3 is 13 amino acids. Germline loops: CDR1 LNHDA, CDR2 SQIVND (reference sequence).

This chain links TRBV30 with TRBJ2-6, with TRBD1 matching over 10 bases. The CDR3 has 20 amino acids. Trimming cost V 0 bases and J 0 bases; bases outside gene matches: 11. From germline, CDR1 is GTSNPN and CDR2 SVGIG (reference sequence). The CDR3 nucleotides are TGTGCCTGGAGTGTAGGAATGTGGGACAGGGGTTTCTCTGGGGCCAACGTCCTGACTTTC. It codes for CAWSVGMWDRGFSGANVLTF.

The chain is built from TRBV2 and TRBJ1-1, with D possibly matching TRBD1 (6 bases). Germline loops: CDR1 SNHLY, CDR2 FYNNEI. The length of the CDR3 is 13 residues. The V gene lost 8 bases and the J gene lost 6 bases, with 16 bases spanning the gap. The CDR3 region is CASGSTGRAEAFF. The CDR3 DNA sequence: TGTGCCAGCGGTAGCACAGGGCGGGCTGAAGCTTTCTTT.

This rearrangement joins TRBV28 to TRBJ2-7, with D hard to call. Germline-derived CDR1 and CDR2 are MDHEN and SYDVKM. The CDR3 is 14 residues long. V was trimmed by 6 bases and J by 2 bases, leaving 14 bases between them. CDR3 amino acids: CASRTSWGTYEQYF. The CDR3 DNA reads TGTGCCAGCAGAACATCCTGGGGAACCTACGAGCAGTACTTC.

V gene TRBV9 combines with J gene TRBJ2-2; D unclear. V dropped 0 bases and J dropped 3 bases, with 12 bases sitting between them. The CDR3 covers 16 residues. Germline assignment: CDR1 SGDLS and CDR2 YYNGEE. The CDR3 region is CASSVANGDDTGELFF. CDR3 bases: TGTGCCAGCAGCGTAGCGAACGGAGATGACACCGGGGAGCTGTTTTTT.

The chain uses TRBV6-5 and TRBJ1-1; TRBD1 matches at 7 bases. In germline, CDR1 is MNHEY, CDR2 SVGAGI. With 0 bases clipped from V and 5 bases from J, the junction kept 6 bases outside the gene matches. The CDR3 runs to 15 residues. The CDR3 here is CASSYSGTAGTEAFF. DNA for the CDR3: TGTGCCAGCAGTTACTCCGGGACAGCCGGGACTGAAGCTTTCTTT.

This chain links TRBV27 with TRBJ2-1; no clear D gene. This CDR3 region has 16 residues. Germline V gene data show CDR1 as MNHEY and CDR2 as SMNVEV (reference sequence). Trimming shortened V by 4 bases and J by 1 base, and 14 bases separated the two germline ends. CDR3 in DNA: TGTGCCAGCAGTTCCGGAATAACACGATCCTACAATGAGCAGTTCTTC. Protein product: CASSSGITRSYNEQFF.

The chain links TRBV6-6 to TRBJ2-1, with TRBD1 matching over 9 bases. The V and J ends lost 7 bases and 3 bases, in that order; junction bases with no gene match: 7. This CDR3 is built from 15 residues. Germline CDR1 reads MNHNY; CDR2 reads SVGAGI (reference sequence). CDR3 amino acids: CASTRGTGIYNEQFF. DNA for the CDR3: TGTGCCAGCACCCGAGGGACAGGGATCTACAATGAGCAGTTCTTC.

The rearrangement uses TRBV5-6 and TRBJ1-2, with a tentative D call TRBD1 (6 bases). The CDR3 is 14 amino acids. V dropped 8 bases and J dropped 3 bases, with 17 bases sitting between them. CDR1 is SGHDT, CDR2 YYEEEE, per germline. This CDR3 reads CASGKRGGDYGYTF. The CDR3 DNA is TGTGCCAGTGGCAAGAGGGGGGGCGACTATGGCTACACCTTC.

V gene TRBV4-3 combines with J gene TRBJ2-2; 12 positions agree with TRBD2. Looked up from germline, CDR1 is LGHNA and CDR2 is YSLEER. J was trimmed by 7 bases and V by 0 bases; bases with no gene match: 6. This CDR3 is 17 amino acids long. Here the CDR3 DNA reads TGCGCCAGCAGCCAAGAAAGAGGACTAGCGGGAATCGGGGAGCTGTTTTTT. Residues: CASSQERGLAGIGELFF.

This sequence joins TRBV6-5 and TRBJ2-1; 9 bases align to TRBD2. The CDR3 totals 15 residues. With V trimmed by 6 bases and J by 7 bases, 10 bases remained unmatched. In germline, CDR1 is MNHEY, CDR2 SVGAGI. This CDR3 reads CASSRSSGISNEQFF. DNA of the CDR3: TGTGCCAGCAGCAGATCTAGCGGGATATCTAATGAGCAGTTCTTC.

The chain couples TRBV5-1 to TRBJ2-7, with D perhaps matching TRBD2 (6 bases). V was trimmed by 4 bases and J by 2 bases, leaving 16 bases between them. CDR1 is SGHRS and CDR2 is YFSETQ in the germline V gene. This CDR3 spans 15 amino acids. CDR3 DNA sequence: TGCGCCAGCAGCCTTGAACGGGGAGGTCCCTACGAGCAGTACTTC. Residues: CASSLERGGPYEQYF.

The DNA for the CDR3 is TGTGCCAGCAGCCTAGACAGCGGTGCCTACAATGAGCAGTTCTTC. Protein sequence: CASSLDSGAYNEQFF. This rearrangement joins TRBV7-2 to TRBJ2-1; D is possibly TRBD1 or TRBD2 (5 bases each). This CDR3 is built from 15 residues. V lost 5 bases, J lost 2 bases, and 13 bases lay in between. CDR1 and CDR2 from the germline V gene are SGHTA and FQGNSA.

The rearrangement links TRBV6-5 to TRBJ1-1; tentatively, D is TRBD1 (6 bases). Trimming cost V 10 bases and J 2 bases, with 17 bases left between them. The CDR3 has 14 residues. The germline V gene has CDR1 MNHEY and CDR2 SVGAGI. As DNA, the CDR3 is TGTGCCACCGGGGGCCGATTACTTAACACTGAAGCTTTCTTT. It encodes CATGGRLLNTEAFF.

This rearrangement joins TRBV5-1 to TRBJ2-7; 9 bases line up with TRBD2. Germline trimming cut 6 bases from V and 7 bases from J; bases unmatched to any gene: 14. The germline V gene encodes CDR1 SGHRS and CDR2 YFSETQ. The CDR3 sequence is 15 residues long. CDR3: CASKGSASGIEEQYF. DNA for the CDR3: TGCGCCAGCAAGGGAAGCGCTAGCGGGATTGAAGAGCAGTACTTC. Together with reference TRBV5-1 and TRBJ2-7, the CDR3 gives the full variable domain: KAGVTQTPRYLIKTRGQQVTLSCSPISGHRSVSWYQQTPGQGLQFLFEYFSETQRNKGNFPGRFSGRQFSNSRSEMNVSTLELGDSALYLCASKGSASGIEEQYFGPGTRLTVT.